This is a list of T cell receptor beta chains from one sample in a study of PD-1 blockade in classical Hodgkin lymphoma. Sequenced by immunoSEQ multiplex PCR; TCRdb stores in-frame clones only, minus some. Among 50,000 to 75,000 clones listed, about 88% were seen once. Specimen: peripheral blood mononuclear cells (PBMCs), collected before the second cycle of nivolumab. The receptor set was obtained from a human donor with classical Hodgkin lymphoma. Both conserved end residues are part of each CDR3. D genes are given only for firm matches. Size is omitted from some rows. Given values are once, few, many or a class for expanded clones.

v_gene: TRBV7-9
len: 16
j_gene: TRBJ2-3
d_gene: NA
abundance: NA
CDR3nt: TGTGCCAGCAGCCGAAGCGGTGCGGGGCGCACAGATACGCAGTATTTT
CDR3aa: CASSRSGAGRTDTQYF

v_gene: TRBV4-3
len: 13
j_gene: TRBJ2-7
d_gene: NA
abundance: NA
CDR3nt: TGCGCCAGCAGCGCCGCAGGCTACTACGAGCAGTACTTC
CDR3aa: CASSAAGYYEQYF

v_gene: TRBV5-1
len: 13
j_gene: TRBJ1-1
d_gene: NA
abundance: NA
CDR3nt: TGCGCCAGCAGCATAAGACAGAGGACTGAAGCTTTCTTT
CDR3aa: CASSIRQRTEAFF

v_gene: TRBV11-2
len: 17
j_gene: TRBJ2-3
d_gene: TRBD2
abundance: NA
CDR3nt: TGTGCCAGCAGCTTAGCTTTACTAGCGAGGGACACAGATACGCAGTATTTT
CDR3aa: CASSLALLARDTDTQYF

v_gene: TRBV5-1
len: 13
j_gene: TRBJ2-1
d_gene: NA
abundance: NA
CDR3nt: TGCGCCAGCAGCTCAACCGGGACCAATGAGCAGTTCTTC
CDR3aa: CASSSTGTNEQFF

v_gene: TRBV18
len: 14
j_gene: TRBJ2-4
d_gene: NA
abundance: NA
CDR3nt: TGTGCCAGCTCACCTACGGTAGCCAAAAACATTCAGTACTTC
CDR3aa: CASSPTVAKNIQYF

v_gene: TRBV27
len: 15
j_gene: TRBJ2-3
d_gene: TRBD1
abundance: NA
CDR3nt: TGTGCCAGCAGATTCCGGGACAGGGCCACAGATACGCAGTATTTT
CDR3aa: CASRFRDRATDTQYF

v_gene: TRBV5-4
len: 13
j_gene: TRBJ1-1
d_gene: NA
abundance: NA
CDR3nt: TGTGCCAGCAGTGTTAGGACAGCCTCGTTGGTTTTCTTT
CDR3aa: CASSVRTASLVFF

v_gene: TRBV7-9
len: 14
j_gene: TRBJ2-7
d_gene: NA
abundance: few
CDR3nt: TGTGCCAGCAGCTTATGGGGGAGCGGTGGCGAGCAGTACTTC
CDR3aa: CASSLWGSGGEQYF

v_gene: TRBV7-9
len: 14
j_gene: TRBJ1-4
d_gene: NA
abundance: NA
CDR3nt: TGTGCCAGCAGCTTTTGGGGAACTAATGAAAAACTGTTTTTT
CDR3aa: CASSFWGTNEKLFF

v_gene: TRBV5-1
len: 20
j_gene: TRBJ2-2
d_gene: TRBD2
abundance: NA
CDR3nt: TGCGCCAGCAGCTTGTTCCCCGCTAGCGGGGGGGCCGTTGGTACCGGGGAGCTGTTTTTT
CDR3aa: CASSLFPASGGAVGTGELFF

v_gene: TRBV7-8
len: 15
j_gene: TRBJ2-2
d_gene: NA
abundance: NA
CDR3nt: TGTGCCAGCAGCCGAGAGCGGTTGAACACCGGGGAGCTGTTTTTT
CDR3aa: CASSRERLNTGELFF

v_gene: TRBV5-1
len: 14
j_gene: TRBJ1-4
d_gene: TRBD1
abundance: NA
CDR3nt: TGCGCCAGCAGCTCTATACAGGGGCCTGAAAAACTGTTTTTT
CDR3aa: CASSSIQGPEKLFF

v_gene: TRBV19
len: 13
j_gene: TRBJ1-1
d_gene: NA
abundance: NA
CDR3nt: TGTGCCAGTAGTATAGAGTCGAACACTGAAGCTTTCTTT
CDR3aa: CASSIESNTEAFF

v_gene: TRBV18
len: 17
j_gene: TRBJ1-4
d_gene: NA
abundance: NA
CDR3nt: TGTGCCAGCTCACCTGGGGCGCCCGGTGCGGGTAATGAAAAACTGTTTTTT
CDR3aa: CASSPGAPGAGNEKLFF

v_gene: TRBV7-9
len: 11
j_gene: TRBJ2-7
d_gene: NA
abundance: NA
CDR3nt: TGTGCCAGCAGCTTCTCCTACGAGCAGTACTTC
CDR3aa: CASSFSYEQYF

v_gene: TRBV21-1
len: 16
j_gene: TRBJ1-4
d_gene: NA
abundance: NA
CDR3nt: TGTGCCAGCAGCCCCCAGGGGGCGGCAGGGATCGAAAAACTGTTTTTT
CDR3aa: CASSPQGAAGIEKLFF

v_gene: TRBV5-1
len: 14
j_gene: TRBJ1-2
d_gene: NA
abundance: NA
CDR3nt: TGCGCCAGCAGCTTGGACGGGGCCAGCTATGGCTACACCTTC
CDR3aa: CASSLDGASYGYTF

v_gene: TRBV6-6
len: 14
j_gene: TRBJ1-2
d_gene: NA
abundance: NA
CDR3nt: TGTGCCAGCAGTTACCCGTCCATGAGGGATGGCTACACCTTC
CDR3aa: CASSYPSMRDGYTF

v_gene: TRBV5-1
len: 13
j_gene: TRBJ2-6
d_gene: NA
abundance: NA
CDR3nt: TGCGCCAGCAGCTCGGCTGGGGCCAACGTCCTGACTTTC
CDR3aa: CASSSAGANVLTF

v_gene: TRBV2
len: 15
j_gene: TRBJ1-2
d_gene: NA
abundance: NA
CDR3nt: TGTGCCAGCAGTGAAGGGGGGGGTGAAATCTATGGCTACACCTTC
CDR3aa: CASSEGGGEIYGYTF

v_gene: TRBV13
len: 15
j_gene: TRBJ2-3
d_gene: NA
abundance: NA
CDR3nt: TGTGCCAGCAGCTTTCGAGAGCAGTACACAGATACGCAGTATTTT
CDR3aa: CASSFREQYTDTQYF

v_gene: TRBV5-1
len: 13
j_gene: TRBJ1-1
d_gene: NA
abundance: NA
CDR3nt: TGCGCCAGCGGGTCCACCGGCCACACTGAAGCTTTCTTT
CDR3aa: CASGSTGHTEAFF

v_gene: TRBV28
len: 15
j_gene: TRBJ2-5
d_gene: TRBD1
abundance: NA
CDR3nt: TGTGCCAGCAGATATCCCGGACAGGGGGTTGAGACCCAGTACTTC
CDR3aa: CASRYPGQGVETQYF

v_gene: TRBV6-1
len: 15
j_gene: TRBJ2-1
d_gene: TRBD2
abundance: NA
CDR3nt: TGTGCCAGCAGCGCAGCTAGCGGTACCTACAATGAGCAGTTCTTC
CDR3aa: CASSAASGTYNEQFF

v_gene: TRBV6-5
len: 15
j_gene: TRBJ2-7
d_gene: NA
abundance: once
CDR3nt: TGTGCCAGCAGCCGCACTGGGACCAGCTCCTACGAGCAGTACTTC
CDR3aa: CASSRTGTSSYEQYF